The 31 T cell receptor beta chains below all came from one sample that was sequenced in a study of shared clonotypes between healthy human individuals. Terminally differentiated effector memory CD45RA+ cells were left out of the naive CD8 fraction, which was CD45RO-negative and positively selected for CCR7. Profiling relied on immunoSEQ multiplex PCR, and the TCRdb table lists in-frame clones only, not all of them. The repertoire consists of around 2,000,000 clones, with approximately 94% occurring once and the leading ten covering over 1.5%. The sequenced sample consisted of naive CD8+ T cells from PBMCs. Source of these receptors: a man younger than 30 in good health. Some clones in this sample may be carry-over from other donors' samples.

A note on this clone: Other DNA sequences from this sample encode an identical CDR3 as well. The chain employs TRBV27 and TRBJ2-7; D is tentatively TRBD1 or TRBD2 (6 bases each). Germline-derived CDR1 and CDR2 are MNHEY and SMNVEV (reference sequence). This CDR3 has 14 residues. Trimming left V 3 bases short and J 3 bases short, with 12 bases between. The CDR3 DNA sequence: TGTGCCAGCAGTTTGTTGCGGGACAACTACGAGCAGTACTTC. Its protein product is CASSLLRDNYEQYF.

V and J are TRBV2 and TRBJ2-7, with 8 nucleotides matching TRBD1. This CDR3 region has 16 residues. Germline V CDR1 and CDR2: SNHLY, FYNNEI. J was trimmed by 1 base and V by 2 bases; bases with no gene match: 7. CDR3 amino acids: CASSEFPTGASYEQYF. For the CDR3, the DNA is TGTGCCAGCAGTGAATTTCCGACAGGGGCGTCCTACGAGCAGTACTTC.

The rearrangement uses TRBV5-4 and TRBJ2-7; D is unresolved. V shed 1 base and J shed 6 bases, with 8 bases lying between them. CDR1 and CDR2 from the germline V gene are SGHNT and YYREEE (reference sequence). The CDR3 is made up of 12 amino acids. This chain's CDR3 is CASSLWTREQYF. DNA of the CDR3: TGTGCCAGCAGCTTGTGGACCCGCGAGCAGTACTTC.

Worth noting for this clone: The same CDR3 also results from other DNA sequences found in this sample. This rearrangement joins TRBV5-1 to TRBJ1-1; D may be TRBD1 (5 bases). Germline-derived CDR1 and CDR2 are SGHRS and YFSETQ. This CDR3 has 15 amino acids. V shed 0 bases and J shed 0 bases, with 9 bases lying between them. Here the CDR3 reads CASSLVGGVNTEAFF. The CDR3 nucleotides are TGCGCCAGCAGCTTGGTTGGGGGAGTGAACACTGAAGCTTTCTTT. The whole variable domain, filled in from reference TRBV5-1 and TRBJ1-1, reads KAGVTQTPRYLIKTRGQQVTLSCSPISGHRSVSWYQQTPGQGLQFLFEYFSETQRNKGNFPGRFSGRQFSNSRSEMNVSTLELGDSALYLCASSLVGGVNTEAFFGQGTRLTVV.

V and J are TRBV6-6 and TRBJ1-2; D remains ambiguous. The length of the CDR3 is 16 residues. Per germline, CDR1 MNHNY and CDR2 SVGAGI (reference sequence). Trimming left V 4 bases short and J 0 bases short, with 15 bases between. The CDR3 nucleotides are TGTGCCAGCAGTTTACTCAACAGTGGAGCTAACTATGGCTACACCTTC. Amino acids: CASSLLNSGANYGYTF.

The CDR3 sequence: CSVRVASLNTGELFF. The CDR3 nucleotides are TGCAGCGTCCGCGTCGCTTCCCTCAACACCGGGGAGCTGTTTTTT. J is TRBJ2-2 and V is TRBV29-1; D gene unclear. Trimming pared 6 bases from V and 2 bases from J, leaving 16 bases between. Germline values: CDR1 SQVTM, CDR2 ANQGSEA. The CDR3 has 15 residues.

As to this clone: The sample holds other DNA sequences that translate to the same CDR3. CDR3 in DNA: TGTGCCAGCAGCTTAGCTCTGAGAGAGCAGTACTTC. The encoded protein is CASSLALREQYF. The genes are TRBV7-9 and TRBJ2-7; D call uncertain. V was pared by 0 bases and J by 7 bases, with 7 bases between. CDR1 and CDR2 (germline): SEHNR, FQNEAQ (reference sequence). The CDR3 loop spans 12 amino acids.

The chain employs TRBV18 and TRBJ2-7; either TRBD1 or TRBD2 may fit D (5 bases each). Trimming pared 3 bases from V and 0 bases from J, leaving 12 bases between. This CDR3 contains 15 residues. Germline CDR1 reads KGHSH; CDR2 reads LQKENI. The CDR3 reads CASSPDRDGSYEQYF. The CDR3 nucleotides read TGTGCCAGCTCACCCGACCGGGACGGCTCCTACGAGCAGTACTTC.

CDR3 loop: CASSPDPFPYGYTF. CDR3 in DNA: TGTGCCAGCAGCCCAGACCCCTTTCCCTATGGCTACACCTTC. The chain employs TRBV7-9 and TRBJ1-2; D uncertain. Germline CDR1 and CDR2: SEHNR and FQNEAQ (reference sequence). The CDR3 loop spans 14 amino acids. Trimming took 5 bases from V and 4 from J, leaving 14 bases between them.

Details on this clone: Other DNA sequences from this sample encode an identical CDR3 as well. The chain combines TRBV13 with TRBJ1-2, with 9 positions matching TRBD1. The CDR3 loop spans 14 amino acids. The germline gives CDR1 PRHDT, CDR2 FYEKMQ (reference sequence). V lost 5 bases and J lost 5; bases outside the gene matches: 6. CDR3 residues: CASSLGQGGYGYTF. Written as DNA, the CDR3 is TGTGCCAGCAGCCTGGGACAGGGAGGGTATGGCTACACCTTC.

The rearrangement uses TRBV2 and TRBJ2-3, with 9 bases matching TRBD2. Unmatched junction bases numbered 5, after V lost 0 bases and J lost 4 bases. In germline, CDR1 is SNHLY, CDR2 FYNNEI. The CDR3 totals 16 residues. The CDR3 sequence: CASSEAGLAGSDTQYF. CDR3 nucleotides: TGTGCCAGCAGTGAAGCTGGCCTAGCGGGATCAGATACGCAGTATTTT.

This sequence joins TRBV4-1 and TRBJ2-4; D is unresolved. Germline-derived CDR1 and CDR2 are MGHRA and YSYEKL. The CDR3 has 17 residues. The V end lost 3 bases, the J end lost 0 bases, and 15 bases lay between the germline ends. The CDR3 loop reads CASSHYDFSQAKNIQYF. In nucleotides, the CDR3 is TGCGCCAGCAGCCATTACGACTTTTCCCAAGCCAAAAACATTCAGTACTTC.

This clone was recorded only once. This chain joins TRBV4-1 and TRBJ2-1; 7 nucleotides align to TRBD2. CDR3 length equals 15 residues. Unmatched junction bases numbered 6, after V lost 1 base and J lost 6 bases. Germline lookup yields CDR1 MGHRA and CDR2 YSYEKL. CDR3 in DNA: TGCGCCAGCAGCCAAGGCAGGGAGGGATTCAATGAGCAGTTCTTC. Protein product: CASSQGREGFNEQFF.

This clone was counted a single time. This chain uses TRBV19 with TRBJ2-1; TRBD1 matches at 8 bases. The germline V gene has CDR1 LNHDA and CDR2 SQIVND (reference sequence). There are 17 residues in the CDR3. V was clipped by 0 bases and J by 6 bases; unmatched bases: 10. The CDR3 DNA is TGTGCCAGTAGTATAGATCCGGGACAGGAGGGGACCAATGAGCAGTTCTTC. Encoded protein: CASSIDPGQEGTNEQFF.

The chain uses TRBV9 and TRBJ1-2, with D uncertain. With 2 bases removed from V and 6 bases from J, the gap between germline ends came to 20 bases. CDR3 length equals 16 residues. Germline CDR1 SGDLS, CDR2 YYNGEE. CDR3 loop: CASSVEPPRAEDGYTF. CDR3 coding DNA: TGTGCCAGCAGCGTGGAGCCCCCCCGAGCAGAAGATGGCTACACCTTC.

The chain carries TRBV27 and TRBJ2-1; D may match TRBD1 or TRBD2 (5 bases each). This CDR3 is built from 16 residues. Germline CDR1 MNHEY, CDR2 SMNVEV (reference sequence). Trimming took off 5 bases at V and 6 bases at J, with 20 bases between the two ends. The CDR3 sequence: CASSQAGTLGLNEQFF. As DNA, the CDR3 is TGTGCCAGCAGTCAGGCCGGGACCCTGGGGCTCAATGAGCAGTTCTTC.

The sample holds one count of this clone. The rearrangement links TRBV19 to TRBJ1-4, with TRBD1 as a possible D gene (5 bases). Germline values: CDR1 LNHDA, CDR2 SQIVND (reference sequence). The CDR3 runs 14 residues. Trimming left V 7 bases short and J 3 bases short, with 12 bases between. CDR3 residues: CASTIRGSNEKLFF. CDR3 coding DNA: TGTGCCAGTACCATCCGGGGGTCTAATGAAAAACTGTTTTTT.

This sequence joins TRBV11-2 and TRBJ2-2; TRBD2 aligns across 10 bases. The germline V gene has CDR1 SGHAT and CDR2 FQNNGV. The CDR3 spans 18 residues. Trimming removed 5 bases from V and 3 bases from J; junction bases left unmatched: 12. The CDR3 loop is CASSNPAAGGPDTGELFF. DNA of the CDR3: TGTGCCAGCAGCAACCCCGCAGCGGGAGGGCCTGACACCGGGGAGCTGTTTTTT.

V gene TRBV5-1 combines with J gene TRBJ1-2, with 9 bases identical to TRBD1. The CDR3 extends over 16 amino acids. V shed 3 bases and J 1 base; nucleotides not matched to a gene: 7. Germline assignment: CDR1 SGHRS and CDR2 YFSETQ. CDR3: CASSYLGQGFNYGYTF. CDR3 in DNA: TGCGCCAGCAGCTACCTAGGACAGGGGTTTAACTATGGCTACACCTTC.

The chain recombines TRBV7-2 with TRBJ2-1, with D unclear. Germline CDR1 reads SGHTA; CDR2 reads FQGNSA. The CDR3 consists of 11 residues. V shed 8 bases and J shed 8 bases, with 10 bases lying between them. The CDR3 coding sequence is TGTGCCAGCGGGCCAATCGATGAGCAGTTCTTC. Protein: CASGPIDEQFF. The variable domain in full, with the rest retrieved from reference TRBV7-2 and TRBJ2-1, is GAGVSQSPSNKVTEKGKDVELRCDPISGHTALYWYRQSLGQGLEFLIYFQGNSAPDKSGLPSDRFSAERTGGSVSTLTIQRTQQEDSAVYLCASGPIDEQFFGPGTRLTVL.

CDR3 region: CASSEALLGQTEAFF. CDR3 coding DNA: TGTGCCAGCAGTGAAGCGCTTCTGGGGCAGACTGAAGCTTTCTTT. V is TRBV6-1 and J is TRBJ1-1; D is perhaps TRBD1 (5 bases). The V gene lost 0 bases and the J gene lost 5 bases, with 13 bases spanning the gap. The CDR3 extends over 15 amino acids. Germline CDR1 and CDR2: MNHNS and SASEGT.

The rearrangement joins TRBV28 to TRBJ2-1; D gene uncertain. Germline V CDR1 and CDR2: MDHEN, SYDVKM. The V end was cut by 6 bases, the J end by 7 bases, with 10 bases between. The CDR3 has 12 amino acids. The CDR3 DNA reads TGTGCCAGCAGGAAGAGCTGGAATGAGCAGTTCTTC. This sequence encodes CASRKSWNEQFF.

J is TRBJ2-7 and V is TRBV14; D gene ambiguous. The CDR3 runs 13 residues. Trimming removed 1 base at V and 6 bases at J, with 10 bases between. The germline V gene has CDR1 SGHDN and CDR2 FVKESK. The CDR3 DNA sequence: TGTGCCAGCAGCCAAGGGACCACCCGCGAGCAGTACTTC. As protein: CASSQGTTREQYF.

This clone was counted a single time. Other DNA sequences within the sample encode an identical CDR3. The V gene is TRBV27, the J gene TRBJ2-1; D uncertain. Germline assignment: CDR1 MNHEY and CDR2 SMNVEV (reference sequence). Trimming took off 2 bases at V and 3 bases at J, with 11 bases between the two ends. This CDR3 is 15 amino acids long. In DNA form, the CDR3 reads TGTGCCAGCAGTTTAGGTCAAACTGTCTACAATGAGCAGTTCTTC. Translation gives CASSLGQTVYNEQFF.

Comments on this clone: The sample holds other DNA sequences that translate to the same CDR3. The rearrangement uses TRBV27 and TRBJ2-2; D not certain. Germline loops: CDR1 MNHEY, CDR2 SMNVEV (reference sequence). This CDR3 spans 14 amino acids. Trimming pared 1 base from V and 4 bases from J, leaving 7 bases between. For the CDR3, the DNA is TGTGCCAGCAGTTTATGGGGTGTCACCGGGGAGCTGTTTTTT. As protein: CASSLWGVTGELFF.

The chain combines TRBV27 with TRBJ2-5; 9 bases are a match to TRBD1. The CDR3 contains 16 residues. V was pared by 5 bases and J by 3 bases, with 10 bases of the junction left unmatched. Germline V gives CDR1 MNHEY, CDR2 SMNVEV (reference sequence). DNA for the CDR3: TGTGCCAGCAGTCCCCGACAGGGGGGGCACAAAGAGACCCAGTACTTC. It codes for CASSPRQGGHKETQYF.

The rearrangement joins TRBV25-1 to TRBJ1-1; 7 positions match TRBD1. Germline V lookup: CDR1 MGHDK, CDR2 SYGVNS. The CDR3 is 14 amino acids. V trimming: 4 bases; J trimming: 4 bases; junction bases outside the gene matches: 6. Written as DNA, the CDR3 is TGTGCCAGCAGTGTGGCAGGGGGAGGCACTGAAGCTTTCTTT. Encoded protein: CASSVAGGGTEAFF.

V usage is TRBV7-8 and J usage is TRBJ1-1, with 8 bases that match TRBD1. V lost 1 base, J lost 5 bases, and 3 bases stayed unmatched. Germline V gene sequence: CDR1 SGHVS, CDR2 FQNEAQ. The CDR3 sequence is 14 residues long. The CDR3 spells CASSLEQGGTEAFF. DNA of the CDR3: TGTGCCAGCAGCTTAGAACAGGGGGGTACTGAAGCTTTCTTT.

Details on this clone: Other nucleotide sequences in the sample specify the same CDR3. This chain joins TRBV27 and TRBJ1-2, with 8 bases that match TRBD1. Per the germline V gene, CDR1 is MNHEY and CDR2 is SMNVEV (reference sequence). CDR3 length: 13 residues. V lost 4 bases and J lost 5; bases outside the gene matches: 3. The CDR3 region is CASSSTGDYGYTF. The CDR3 DNA reads as TGTGCCAGCAGTTCGACAGGGGATTATGGCTACACCTTC.

For this clone: Other DNA sequences in this specimen translate into the identical CDR3. This sequence joins TRBV7-3 and TRBJ2-3, with D unclear. This CDR3 contains 12 residues. The germline V gene encodes CDR1 SGHTA and CDR2 FQGTGA. V was clipped by 3 bases and J by 6 bases, with 7 bases between them. CDR3 in amino acids: CASSFLGDTQYF. DNA for the CDR3: TGTGCCAGCAGCTTTCTTGGGGATACGCAGTATTTT.

This clone has a single count. The V and J genes are TRBV27 and TRBJ2-7; possible D gene TRBD1, 6 bases. Trimming left V 6 bases short and J 6 bases short, with 21 bases between. The germline CDR1 and CDR2 sequences are MNHEY and SMNVEV (reference sequence). The CDR3 is made up of 15 amino acids. Here the CDR3 reads CASSCNRVGVCEQYF. The CDR3 bases are TGTGCCAGCAGCTGTAACAGGGTCGGGGTTTGCGAGCAGTACTTC.